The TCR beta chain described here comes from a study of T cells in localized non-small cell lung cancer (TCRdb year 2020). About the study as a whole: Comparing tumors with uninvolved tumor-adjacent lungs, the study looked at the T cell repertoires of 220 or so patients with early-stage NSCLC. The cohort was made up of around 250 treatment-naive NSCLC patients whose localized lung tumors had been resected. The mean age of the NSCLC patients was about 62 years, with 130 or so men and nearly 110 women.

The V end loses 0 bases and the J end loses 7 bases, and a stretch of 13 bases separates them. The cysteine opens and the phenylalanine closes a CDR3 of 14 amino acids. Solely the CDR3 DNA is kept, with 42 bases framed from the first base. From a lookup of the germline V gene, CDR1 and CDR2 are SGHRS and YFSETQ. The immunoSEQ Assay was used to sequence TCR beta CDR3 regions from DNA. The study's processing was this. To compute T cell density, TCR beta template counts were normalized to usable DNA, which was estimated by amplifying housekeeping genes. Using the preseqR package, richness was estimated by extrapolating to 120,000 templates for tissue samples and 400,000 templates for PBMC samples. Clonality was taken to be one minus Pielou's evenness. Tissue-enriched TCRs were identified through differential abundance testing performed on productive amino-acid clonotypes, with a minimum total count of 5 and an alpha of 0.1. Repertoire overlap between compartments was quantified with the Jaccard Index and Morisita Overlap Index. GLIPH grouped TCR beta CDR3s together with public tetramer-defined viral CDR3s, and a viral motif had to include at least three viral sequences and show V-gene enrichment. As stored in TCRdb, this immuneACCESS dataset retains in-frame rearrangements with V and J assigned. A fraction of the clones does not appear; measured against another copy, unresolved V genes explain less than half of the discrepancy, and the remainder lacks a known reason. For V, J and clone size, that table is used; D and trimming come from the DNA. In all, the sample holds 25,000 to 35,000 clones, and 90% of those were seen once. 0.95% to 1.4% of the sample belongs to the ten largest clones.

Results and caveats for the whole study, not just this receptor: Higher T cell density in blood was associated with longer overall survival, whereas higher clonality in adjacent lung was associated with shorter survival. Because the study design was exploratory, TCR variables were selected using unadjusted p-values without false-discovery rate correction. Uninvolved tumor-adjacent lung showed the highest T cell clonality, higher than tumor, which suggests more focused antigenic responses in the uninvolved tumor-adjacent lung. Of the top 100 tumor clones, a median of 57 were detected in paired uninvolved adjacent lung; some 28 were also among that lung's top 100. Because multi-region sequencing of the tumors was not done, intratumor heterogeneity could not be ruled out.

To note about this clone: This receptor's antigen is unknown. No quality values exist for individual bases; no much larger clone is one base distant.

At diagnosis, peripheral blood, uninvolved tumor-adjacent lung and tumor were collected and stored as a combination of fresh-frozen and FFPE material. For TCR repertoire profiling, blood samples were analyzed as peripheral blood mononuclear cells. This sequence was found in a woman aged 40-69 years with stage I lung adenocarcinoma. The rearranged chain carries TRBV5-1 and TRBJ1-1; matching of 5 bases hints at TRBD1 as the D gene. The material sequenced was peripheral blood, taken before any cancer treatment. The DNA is TGCGCCAGCAGCTTGGGGGGGAGTGGCGGTGAAGCTTTCTTT. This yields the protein CASSLGGSGGEAFF.